This TCR beta chain was sequenced in a study of cytomegalovirus exposure and HLA in healthy donors. Findings of the study overall: Cytomegalovirus-associated TCR beta chains were listed, numbering 150 to 200. Across donors, most TCRs were seen rarely, yet some public ones were widespread. Reportedly, cytomegalovirus status was diagnosed with high sensitivity and specificity.

Assay: immunoSEQ multiplex PCR; the TCRdb copy retains only in-frame clones and omits some. The data contain about 190,000 clones, about 80% of them singletons. The donors were members of the validation cohort comprising over 90 subjects, separate from the roughly 690-subject first cohort. About this clone: Its antigen remains unknown.

The CDR3 extends over 15 amino acids. J gave up 3 bases and V 5 bases, and 6 bases lay outside the gene matches. Germline assignment: CDR1 SEHNR and CDR2 FQNEAQ (reference sequence). This sequence originates from a man in his late teens or twenties in good health and CMV-seropositive. The chain recombines TRBV7-9 with TRBJ2-7; 11 nucleotides match TRBD2. Sequenced input: PBMCs. The CDR3 DNA reads TGTGCCAGCAGCATGGGACTAGCGGACATCTACGAGCAGTACTTC. Translating gives CASSMGLADIYEQYF.